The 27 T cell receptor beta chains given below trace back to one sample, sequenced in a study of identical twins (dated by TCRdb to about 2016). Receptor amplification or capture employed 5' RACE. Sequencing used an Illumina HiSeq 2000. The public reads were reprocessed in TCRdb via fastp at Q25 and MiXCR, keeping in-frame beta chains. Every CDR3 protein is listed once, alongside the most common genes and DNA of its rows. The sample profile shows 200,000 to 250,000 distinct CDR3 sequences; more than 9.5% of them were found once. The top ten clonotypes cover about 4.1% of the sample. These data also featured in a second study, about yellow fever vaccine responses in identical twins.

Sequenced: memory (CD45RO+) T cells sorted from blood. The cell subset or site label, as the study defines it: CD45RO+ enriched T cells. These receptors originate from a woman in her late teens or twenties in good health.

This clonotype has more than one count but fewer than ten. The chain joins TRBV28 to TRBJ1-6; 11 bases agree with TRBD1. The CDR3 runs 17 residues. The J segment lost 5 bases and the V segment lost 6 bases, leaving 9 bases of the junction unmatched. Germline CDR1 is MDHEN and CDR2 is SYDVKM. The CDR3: CASRPPRDRGNNSPLHF. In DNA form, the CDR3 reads TGTGCCAGCAGACCCCCCCGGGACAGGGGGAATAATTCACCCCTCCACTTT. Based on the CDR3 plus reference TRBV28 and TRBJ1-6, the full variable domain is DVKVTQSSRYLVKRTGEKVFLECVQDMDHENMFWYRQDPGLGLRLIYFSYDVKMKEKGDIPEGYSVSREKKERFSLILESASTNQTSMYLCASRPPRDRGNNSPLHFGNGTRLTVT.

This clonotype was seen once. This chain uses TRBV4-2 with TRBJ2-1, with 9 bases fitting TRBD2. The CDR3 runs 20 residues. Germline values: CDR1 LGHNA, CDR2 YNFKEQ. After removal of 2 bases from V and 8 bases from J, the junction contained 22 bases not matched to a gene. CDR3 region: CASSQRSPSGVGFASHEQFF. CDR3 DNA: TGTGCCAGCAGCCAAAGAAGCCCTAGCGGGGTGGGATTCGCGTCCCATGAGCAGTTCTTC.

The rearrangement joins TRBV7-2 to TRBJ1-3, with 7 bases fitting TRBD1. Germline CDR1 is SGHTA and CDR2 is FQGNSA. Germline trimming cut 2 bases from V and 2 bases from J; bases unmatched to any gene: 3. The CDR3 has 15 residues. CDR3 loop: CASSLTGDAGNTIYF. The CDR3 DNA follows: TGTGCCAGCAGCTTAACAGGGGACGCTGGAAACACCATATATTTT. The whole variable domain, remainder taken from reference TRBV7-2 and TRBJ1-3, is GAGVSQSPSNKVTEKGKDVELRCDPISGHTALYWYRQSLGQGLEFLIYFQGNSAPDKSGLPSDRFSAERTGGSVSTLTIQRTQQEDSAVYLCASSLTGDAGNTIYFGEGSWLTVV.

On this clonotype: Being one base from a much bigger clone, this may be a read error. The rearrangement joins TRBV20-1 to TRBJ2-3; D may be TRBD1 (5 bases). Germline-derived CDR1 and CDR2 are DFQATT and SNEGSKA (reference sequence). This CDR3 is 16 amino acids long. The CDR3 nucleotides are TGCTGTGCTAGAAAGGTCAGGGCCGCTAGCACAGATACGCAGTATTTT. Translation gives CCARKVRAASTDTQYF.

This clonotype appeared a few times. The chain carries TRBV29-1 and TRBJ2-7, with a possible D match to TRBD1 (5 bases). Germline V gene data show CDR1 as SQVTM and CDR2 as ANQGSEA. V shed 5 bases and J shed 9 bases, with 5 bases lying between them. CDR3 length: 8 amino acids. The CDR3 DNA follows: TGCAGCGTTCAGGGGCAGTACTTC. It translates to CSVQGQYF.

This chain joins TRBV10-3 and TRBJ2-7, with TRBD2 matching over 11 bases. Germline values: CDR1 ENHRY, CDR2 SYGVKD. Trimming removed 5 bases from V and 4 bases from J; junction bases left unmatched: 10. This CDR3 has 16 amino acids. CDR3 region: CAISNDSGRARYEQYF. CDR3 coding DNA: TGTGCCATCAGTAACGATAGCGGGAGGGCCCGTTACGAGCAGTACTTC.

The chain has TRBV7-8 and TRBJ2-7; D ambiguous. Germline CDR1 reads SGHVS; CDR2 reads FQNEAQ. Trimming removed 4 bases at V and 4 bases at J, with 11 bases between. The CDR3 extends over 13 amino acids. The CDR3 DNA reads TGTGCCAGCAGCTCGAGCCCCGGTTACGAGCAGTACTTC. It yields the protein CASSSSPGYEQYF.

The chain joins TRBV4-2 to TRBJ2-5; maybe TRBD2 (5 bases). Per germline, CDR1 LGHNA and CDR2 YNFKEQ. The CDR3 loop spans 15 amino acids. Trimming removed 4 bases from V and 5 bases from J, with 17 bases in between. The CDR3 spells CASSLNFGNEETQYF. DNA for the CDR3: TGTGCCAGCAGCCTAAATTTCGGGAACGAGGAGACCCAGTACTTC.

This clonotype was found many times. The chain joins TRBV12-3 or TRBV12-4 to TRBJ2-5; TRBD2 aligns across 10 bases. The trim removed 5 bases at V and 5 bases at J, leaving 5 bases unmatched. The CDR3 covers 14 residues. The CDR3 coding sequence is TGTGCCAGCAGTCCCCTAGCGGGGGTGGAGACCCAGTACTTC. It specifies CASSPLAGVETQYF.

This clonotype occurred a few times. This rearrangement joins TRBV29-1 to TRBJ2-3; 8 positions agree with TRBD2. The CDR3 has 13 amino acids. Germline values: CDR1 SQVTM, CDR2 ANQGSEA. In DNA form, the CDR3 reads TGCTCACAGCGGGGGACCCACACAGATACGCAGTATTTT. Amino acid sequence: CSQRGTHTDTQYF.

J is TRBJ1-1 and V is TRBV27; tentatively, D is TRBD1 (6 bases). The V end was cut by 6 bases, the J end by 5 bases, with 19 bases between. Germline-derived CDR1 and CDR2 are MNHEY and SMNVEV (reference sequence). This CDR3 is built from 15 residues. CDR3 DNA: TGTGCCAGCAGATTAACGGCACAGGGTAGGACTGAAGCTTTCTTT. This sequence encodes CASRLTAQGRTEAFF.

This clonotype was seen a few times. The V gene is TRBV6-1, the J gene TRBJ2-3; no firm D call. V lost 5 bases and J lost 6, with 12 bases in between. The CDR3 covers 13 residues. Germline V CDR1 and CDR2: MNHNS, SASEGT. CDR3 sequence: CASSQRLGDTQYF. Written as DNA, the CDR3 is TGTGCCAGCAGTCAGCGCCTAGGGGATACGCAGTATTTT.

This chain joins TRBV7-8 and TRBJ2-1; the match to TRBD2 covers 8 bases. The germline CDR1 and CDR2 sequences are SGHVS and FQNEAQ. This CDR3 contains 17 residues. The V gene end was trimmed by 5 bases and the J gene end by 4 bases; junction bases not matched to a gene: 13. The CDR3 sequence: CASSPRGAGTRYNEQFF. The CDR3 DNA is TGTGCCAGCAGCCCCCGGGGAGCGGGGACTAGGTACAATGAGCAGTTCTTC.

The CDR3 bases are TGTGCCAGTAGTAGGGTCGGCGGGACTAGCGCGGCCACCGGGGAGCTGTTTTTT. This codes for CASSRVGGTSAATGELFF. The chain links TRBV19 to TRBJ2-2; 10 bases match TRBD2. Germline-derived CDR1 and CDR2 are LNHDA and SQIVND (reference sequence). The CDR3 spans 18 residues. V was clipped by 4 bases and J by 4 bases; unmatched bases: 12.

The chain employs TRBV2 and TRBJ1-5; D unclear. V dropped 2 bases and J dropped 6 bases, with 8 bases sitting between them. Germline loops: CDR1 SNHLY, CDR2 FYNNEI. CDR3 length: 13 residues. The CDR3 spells CASSETAPQPQHF. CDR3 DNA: TGTGCCAGCAGTGAAACTGCCCCTCAGCCCCAGCATTTT.

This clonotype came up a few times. The CDR3 bases are TGCAGTGCTGGCCCCGGGACAGGGTTACGAGAGACCCAGTACTTC. It translates to CSAGPGTGLRETQYF. The chain recombines TRBV20-1 with TRBJ2-5, with TRBD1 matching 9 bases. The length of the CDR3 is 15 residues. Unmatched junction bases numbered 11, after V lost 5 bases and J lost 4 bases. Germline V gene lookup returns CDR1 DFQATT and CDR2 SNEGSKA (reference sequence).

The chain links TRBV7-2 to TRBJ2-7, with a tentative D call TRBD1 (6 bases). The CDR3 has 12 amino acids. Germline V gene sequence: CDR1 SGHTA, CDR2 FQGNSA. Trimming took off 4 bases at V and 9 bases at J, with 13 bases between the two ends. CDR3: CASSSYQGPQYF. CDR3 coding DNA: TGTGCCAGCAGCTCCTATCAGGGGCCGCAGTACTTC.

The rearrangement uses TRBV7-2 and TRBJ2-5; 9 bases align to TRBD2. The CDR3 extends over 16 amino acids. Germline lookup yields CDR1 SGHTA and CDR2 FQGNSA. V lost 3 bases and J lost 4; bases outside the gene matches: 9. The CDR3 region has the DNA TGTGCCAGCAGCTTTGTCGGCGGGGGGGTTCCAGAGACCCAGTACTTC. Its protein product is CASSFVGGGVPETQYF.

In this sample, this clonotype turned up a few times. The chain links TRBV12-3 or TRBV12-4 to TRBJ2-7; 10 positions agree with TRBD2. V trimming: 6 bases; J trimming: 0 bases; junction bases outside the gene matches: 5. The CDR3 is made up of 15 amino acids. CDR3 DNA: TGTGCCAGCAGCTCTAGCGGGAGAAGCTCCTACGAGCAGTACTTC. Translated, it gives CASSSSGRSSYEQYF.

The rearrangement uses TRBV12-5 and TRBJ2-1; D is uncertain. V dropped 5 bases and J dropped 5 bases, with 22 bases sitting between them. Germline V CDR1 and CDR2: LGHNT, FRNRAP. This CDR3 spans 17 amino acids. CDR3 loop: CASGTLLGTGADNEQFF. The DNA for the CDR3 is TGTGCTAGTGGTACGCTGCTCGGAACGGGCGCAGACAATGAGCAGTTCTTC. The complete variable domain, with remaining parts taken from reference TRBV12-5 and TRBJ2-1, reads DARVTQTPRHKVTEMGQEVTMRCQPILGHNTVFWYRQTMMQGLELLAYFRNRAPLDDSGMPKDRFSAEMPDATLATLKIQPSEPRDSAVYFCASGTLLGTGADNEQFFGPGTRLTVL.

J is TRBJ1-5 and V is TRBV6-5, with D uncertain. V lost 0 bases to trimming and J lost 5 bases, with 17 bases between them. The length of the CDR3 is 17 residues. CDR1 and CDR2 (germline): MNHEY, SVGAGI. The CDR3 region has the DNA TGTGCCAGCAGTTACTCCCCGTCCGGGAGAAACTATCAGCCCCAGCATTTT. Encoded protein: CASSYSPSGRNYQPQHF.

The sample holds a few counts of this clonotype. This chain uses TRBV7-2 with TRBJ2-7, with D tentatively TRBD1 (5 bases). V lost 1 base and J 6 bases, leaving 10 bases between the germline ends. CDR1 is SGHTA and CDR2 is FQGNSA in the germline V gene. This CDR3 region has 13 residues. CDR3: CASSLGGRGEQYF. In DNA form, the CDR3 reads TGTGCCAGCAGCTTAGGGGGCAGAGGCGAGCAGTACTTC.

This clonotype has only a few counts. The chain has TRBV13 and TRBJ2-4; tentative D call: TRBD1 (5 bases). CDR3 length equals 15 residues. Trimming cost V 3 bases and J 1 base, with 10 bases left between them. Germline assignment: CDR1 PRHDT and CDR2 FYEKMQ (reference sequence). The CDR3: CASSLLGAAKNIQYF. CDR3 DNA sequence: TGTGCCAGCAGCTTGTTAGGGGCGGCCAAAAACATTCAGTACTTC.

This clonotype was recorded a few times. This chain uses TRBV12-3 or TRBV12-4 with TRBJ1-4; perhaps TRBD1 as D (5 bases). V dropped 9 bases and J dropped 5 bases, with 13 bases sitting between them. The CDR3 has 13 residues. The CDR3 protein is CASGDGRNEKLFF. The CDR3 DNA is TGTGCCAGTGGGGACGGACGAAATGAAAAACTGTTTTTT.

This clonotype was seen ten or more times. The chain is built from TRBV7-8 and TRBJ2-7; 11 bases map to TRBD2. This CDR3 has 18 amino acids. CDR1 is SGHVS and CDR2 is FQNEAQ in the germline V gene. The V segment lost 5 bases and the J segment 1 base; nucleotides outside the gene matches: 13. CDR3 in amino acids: CASSRSSAGTSGSYEQYF. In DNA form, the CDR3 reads TGTGCCAGCAGCCGCTCGAGTGCCGGGACTAGCGGTTCCTACGAGCAGTACTTC.

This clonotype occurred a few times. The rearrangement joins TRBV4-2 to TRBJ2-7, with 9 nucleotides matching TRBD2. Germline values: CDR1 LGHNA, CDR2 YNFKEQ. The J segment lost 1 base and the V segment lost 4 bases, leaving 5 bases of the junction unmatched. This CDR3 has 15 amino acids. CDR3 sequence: CASSPERGDSYEQYF. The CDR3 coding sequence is TGTGCCAGCAGCCCGGAGCGGGGGGATTCCTACGAGCAGTACTTC.

DNA of the CDR3: TGCGCCAGCCAACCGGACTTGGTGGGGGCACAAGAGACCCAGTACTTC. Translation: CASQPDLVGAQETQYF. The genes are TRBV5-1 and TRBJ2-5, with D possibly TRBD1 on 6 matching bases. CDR1 SGHRS and CDR2 YFSETQ come from the germline V gene. CDR3 length equals 16 residues. V lost 7 bases to trimming and J lost 2 bases, with 21 bases between them.